Each of the 27 T cell receptor beta chains below was sequenced from the same sample in a study of tumor-infiltrating lymphocytes in primary liver carcinoma. The authors took blood RNA from unsorted whole blood and also extracted germline DNA. Starting material of 500 ng total RNA yielded TCR beta cDNA via a constant-region primer. Generation of the TCR beta libraries relied on three nested multiplex PCR rounds using slightly modified ARM-PCR. Use of TRBV1-TRBV30 forward primers with a C-beta reverse primer characterized the first two PCR rounds, which lasted roughly 11 cycles each. MiXCR was run by TCRdb on the multiplex PCR reads, yielding one entry per CDR3 protein. The profile shows 250,000 to 400,000 distinct CDR3 sequences, 65% of them singletons. The material sequenced was peripheral blood. The receptors here all came from a man aged 40-49 years with primary liver carcinoma and hepatitis B virus infection.

This clonotype has a single count. An end of the junction does not agree with germline; a read error may underlie this. The V call is TRBV6-1, the J call TRBJ1-6; 7 nucleotides match TRBD1. The germline V gene has CDR1 MNHNS and CDR2 SASEGT. The CDR3 is 15 residues long. This CDR3 is CASSPRDSYNSPHHF. DNA for the CDR3: TGTGCCAGCAGTCCCCGGGACAGCTATAATTCACCCCACCACTTT.

As regards this clonotype: The junction shows a germline mismatch at one end, possibly a read error. The chain is built from TRBV10-1 and TRBJ1-2, with D unresolved. Germline V gene data show CDR1 as WNHNN and CDR2 as SYGVQD (reference sequence). There are 13 residues in the CDR3. The CDR3 loop reads CASSESMTGGYIF. The CDR3 nucleotides are TGCGCCAGCAGTGAATCCATGACTGGTGGCTACATCTTC.

As for this clonotype: Possible read error: a much larger clone is one base away. The chain couples TRBV6-1 to TRBJ2-7; perhaps TRBD1 as D (6 bases). Per germline, CDR1 MNHNS and CDR2 SASEGT. The CDR3 covers 12 residues. CDR3 protein: CVSKGHFYEQYF. The CDR3 DNA is TGTGTCAGCAAGGGACACTTCTACGAGCAGTACTTC.

Remarks on this clonotype: Germline is not matched at one junction end, which may reflect a read error. The chain joins TRBV11-2 to TRBJ2-7; D possibly corresponds to TRBD1 (6 bases). The CDR3 length is 14 residues. In germline, CDR1 is SGHAT, CDR2 FQNNGV. The CDR3 region has the DNA TGTGCCGGCAGCTTATATGGGGGCCCCTACGGGCAGTACTTC. Translation gives CAGSLYGGPYGQYF.

For this clonotype: Mismatch with germline at one junction end may stem from a read error. V usage is TRBV7-9 and J usage is TRBJ2-3, with 11 nucleotides matching TRBD2. The CDR3 has 14 residues. Germline assignment: CDR1 SEHNR and CDR2 FQNEAQ (reference sequence). CDR3 amino acids: CVSSDPSGRDTQYF. The CDR3 nucleotides read TGTGTCAGCAGCGACCCTAGCGGGAGGGATACGCAGTATTTT.

In regard to this clonotype: A clone one base away is much larger, so this may be a read error. In DNA form, the CDR3 reads TGTACCAGCGACAAAGATACAGGATTCCCCTCCTACGAGCAGTACTTC. The encoded protein is CTSDKDTGFPSYEQYF. The V and J genes are TRBV6-1 and TRBJ2-7; maybe TRBD1 (5 bases). This CDR3 region has 16 residues. CDR1 is MNHNS and CDR2 is SASEGT in the germline V gene.

In the case of this clonotype: One end of the junction varies from germline; a read error may be responsible. The chain combines TRBV11-2 with TRBJ2-5; TRBD2 aligns across 7 bases. This CDR3 region has 16 residues. Germline V gives CDR1 SGHAT, CDR2 FQNNGV. DNA of the CDR3: TGTGTCAGCAGCTTAGGACTAGTGGGAAACCGAGAGACCCAGTACTTC. Encoded protein: CVSSLGLVGNRETQYF.

In its sample, this clonotype was seen a few times. Germline and junction disagree at one end, which may indicate a read error. The chain is built from TRBV6-5 and TRBJ2-1, with no clear D. CDR1 is MNHEY and CDR2 is SVGAGI in the germline V gene. This CDR3 is built from 11 residues. The CDR3 loop reads CASCPGDDQFF. The CDR3 coding sequence is TGTGCCAGCTGCCCTGGGGATGACCAGTTCTTC.

As concerns this clonotype: This may be a read error: a much more frequent sequence differs by one nucleotide. The genes are TRBV4-3 and TRBJ1-1, with 7 bases matching TRBD1. The CDR3 totals 15 residues. Germline V CDR1 and CDR2: LGHNA, YSLEER. The CDR3 loop is CASSQSSRGNTETFF. Here the CDR3 DNA reads TGCGCCAGCAGCCAATCGTCCAGGGGGAACACTGAAACTTTCTTT.

With regard to this clonotype: Given a much more abundant clone one base away, this may be a read error. In DNA form, the CDR3 reads TGTGCCAGCAGCCTAATGGAACAGCCCCAGCATTTT. Its protein is CASSLMEQPQHF. The rearrangement joins TRBV12-3 or TRBV12-4 to TRBJ1-5; D gene ambiguous. Trimming cost V 6 bases and J 7 bases, with 10 bases left between them. CDR3 length equals 12 residues.

The chain couples TRBV6-6 to TRBJ2-7; a weak D match, TRBD2 (6 bases). The CDR3 spans 15 residues. Deletions cut 5 bases from V and 3 bases from J, with 17 bases between. Looked up from germline, CDR1 is MNHNY and CDR2 is SVGAGI (reference sequence). CDR3 DNA sequence: TGTGCCAGCAGTCCCCGGGACTCAAGCTTCTACGAGCAGTACTTC. Translation: CASSPRDSSFYEQYF.

In its sample, this clonotype was seen many times. The rearrangement joins TRBV6-1 to TRBJ1-1; 8 bases align to TRBD1. This CDR3 is built from 13 residues. CDR1 and CDR2 (germline): MNHNS, SASEGT. V dropped 1 base and J dropped 10; count of bases not matched to a gene: 5. The CDR3 sequence: CASSEGGDRTAFF. Here the CDR3 DNA reads TGTGCCAGCAGTGAAGGGGGGGACAGGACAGCTTTCTTT.

Remarks on this clonotype: This may be a read error: a much more frequent sequence differs by one nucleotide. The chain carries TRBV12-3 or TRBV12-4 and TRBJ2-2; D perhaps matches TRBD2 (5 bases). The CDR3 covers 13 residues. Between the trimmed V and J ends, which lost 6 bases and 0 bases, there was a span of 5 bases. CDR3 sequence: CASRRANTGELFF. CDR3 DNA sequence: TGTGCCAGCAGGAGGGCGAACACCGGGGAGCTGTTTTTT.

In its sample, this clonotype was seen many times. The chain is built from TRBV11-2 and TRBJ1-1; D unresolved. V lost 3 bases to trimming and J lost 0 bases, with 8 bases between them. The CDR3 spans 14 residues. Germline V gene lookup returns CDR1 SGHAT and CDR2 FQNNGV. The CDR3 here is CASSFSSVNTEAFF. The CDR3 DNA is TGTGCCAGCAGCTTCTCGTCGGTGAACACTGAAGCTTTCTTT.

Details on this clonotype: One base away lies a much larger clone, so this may be a sequencing read error. This chain joins TRBV10-3 and TRBJ1-5; possibly TRBD1 for D (6 bases). There are 15 residues in the CDR3. V lost 7 bases and J 3 bases, leaving 16 bases between the germline ends. Germline assignment: CDR1 ENHRY and CDR2 SYGVKD. Written as DNA, the CDR3 is TGTGCCATCATTGATCAACAGGGAATCAATCAGCCCCAGCATTTT. Its translation is CAIIDQQGINQPQHF.

As to this clonotype: No conserved phenylalanine or tryptophan is present at the end of the CDR3, so a read error is the likely explanation. This chain joins TRBV11-3 and TRBJ2-5; D perhaps matches TRBD1 (6 bases). The J call is uncertain, as TRBJ2-1 better fits the DNA end. CDR3 size: 14 residues. From germline, CDR1 is SGHNT and CDR2 YENEEA. The CDR3 region is CASSLFVGDNDQFL. The CDR3 nucleotides read TGTGCCAGCAGCCTCTTCGTAGGGGACAATGATCAGTTCTTA.

There are many counts of this clonotype. The chain couples TRBV5-4 to TRBJ2-5; D call uncertain. The CDR3 is 14 residues long. Germline values: CDR1 SGHNT, CDR2 YYREEE (reference sequence). Deletions cut 4 bases from V and 5 bases from J, with 15 bases between. The CDR3 DNA reads as TGTGCCAGCAGCAACGTCGATAGGTGGGAGACCCAGTACTTC. Protein product: CASSNVDRWETQYF.

This clonotype was recorded a few times. This may be a read error, as it is one base from a much larger clone. This chain links TRBV6-5 with TRBJ1-1, with unresolved D. CDR1 is MNHEY and CDR2 is SVGAGI in the germline V gene. The CDR3 runs to 16 residues. The CDR3 sequence is CASSYGLGRMNAEAFF. For the CDR3, the DNA is TGTGCCAGCAGTTACGGACTAGGACGGATGAACGCTGAAGCTTTCTTT.

This clonotype was recorded at least ten times. V usage is TRBV11-2 and J usage is TRBJ1-1, with 7 bases lining up with TRBD1. CDR3 length: 13 amino acids. CDR1 and CDR2 from the germline V gene are SGHAT and FQNNGV. The trim removed 8 bases at V and 0 bases at J, leaving 3 bases unmatched. This chain's CDR3 is CASSGGLNTEAFF. CDR3 in DNA: TGTGCCAGCTCAGGGGGATTGAACACTGAAGCTTTCTTT.

Points on this clonotype: A much bigger clone sits one base away, suggesting this may be a read error. The conserved closing phenylalanine or tryptophan is absent in this CDR3, likely reflecting a read error. The chain combines TRBV10-1 with TRBJ2-7; TRBD2 matches 13 bases. The CDR3 spans 17 residues. V lost 2 bases and J lost 0; bases outside the gene matches: 4. CDR1 is WNHNN and CDR2 is SYGVQD in the germline V gene (reference sequence). The DNA for the CDR3 is TGCGCCAGCAGTGAGGGACTAGCGGGGGACCCCTCCTACGAGCAGTACTGC. Protein sequence: CASSEGLAGDPSYEQYC.

This clonotype was recorded a few times. The J gene is TRBJ2-5, the V gene TRBV5-1, with D unclear. This CDR3 region has 12 residues. Per germline, CDR1 SGHRS and CDR2 YFSETQ. Deletions cut 2 bases from V and 3 bases from J, with 5 bases between. The CDR3 loop is CASSFPEETQYF. The CDR3 region has the DNA TGCGCCAGCAGCTTCCCTGAAGAGACCCAGTACTTC. The full variable domain, with the rest looked up from reference TRBV5-1 and TRBJ2-5, is KAGVTQTPRYLIKTRGQQVTLSCSPISGHRSVSWYQQTPGQGLQFLFEYFSETQRNKGNFPGRFSGRQFSNSRSEMNVSTLELGDSALYLCASSFPEETQYFGPGTRLLVL.

The V gene is TRBV30, the J gene TRBJ1-5, with D unresolved. V was trimmed by 5 bases and J by 0 bases, leaving 8 bases between them. Germline CDR1 and CDR2: GTSNPN and SVGIG (reference sequence). The CDR3 covers 13 residues. CDR3 coding DNA: TGTGCCTGGCATGGTTATAGCAATCAGCCCCAGCATTTT. It codes for CAWHGYSNQPQHF.

This clonotype appeared a single time. A read error is possible here, since a much larger clone lies one base away. V gene TRBV6-2 or TRBV6-3 combines with J gene TRBJ2-1; D is perhaps TRBD1 (6 bases). Germline V gene sequence: CDR1 MNHEY, CDR2 SVGEGT. CDR3 length: 15 amino acids. Written as DNA, the CDR3 is TGTGCCAGCAGTGATGCAGGGGTGGCCTACAATGAGCAGTCCTTC. Amino acids: CASSDAGVAYNEQSF.

Details on this clonotype: Germline is not matched at one junction end, which may reflect a read error. The chain has TRBV6-6 and TRBJ2-2; D perhaps matches TRBD2 (5 bases). Germline lookup yields CDR1 MNHNY and CDR2 SVGAGI (reference sequence). The CDR3 sequence is 13 residues long. CDR3 sequence (DNA): TGTGCCAGCAGTTACATGGGCACCGGGGAGCTATTTTTT. Translated, it gives CASSYMGTGELFF.

As regards this clonotype: A much larger clone differs by one base, so this may be a read error. The chain recombines TRBV6-5 with TRBJ2-6, with a tentative D call TRBD2 (5 bases). This CDR3 is 15 amino acids long. Germline CDR1 is MNHEY and CDR2 is SVGAGI. Here the CDR3 reads CASKIGNSWANVLTF. The CDR3 bases are TGTGCCAGCAAGATCGGGAACTCTTGGGCCAACGTCCTGACTTTC.

On this clonotype: Germline is not matched at one junction end, which may reflect a read error. The chain uses TRBV10-2 and TRBJ1-5; no definite D call. Germline-derived CDR1 and CDR2 are WSHSY and SAAADI. This CDR3 contains 14 residues. CDR3 sequence: CARSEGGWDQPQHF. CDR3 DNA sequence: TGCGCCAGGAGTGAGGGAGGGTGGGATCAGCCCCAGCATTTT.

CDR3 protein: CASSRRQGAGNTEAFF. In DNA form, the CDR3 reads TGTGCCAGCAGCCGGCGACAGGGGGCAGGGAACACTGAAGCTTTCTTT. The V call is TRBV5-6, the J call TRBJ1-1; 10 nucleotides line up with TRBD1. CDR3 length equals 16 residues. V dropped 4 bases and J dropped 1; count of bases not matched to a gene: 7. Per germline, CDR1 SGHDT and CDR2 YYEEEE.